This TCR beta chain was captured in a study of blood T cell repertoires in COVID-19 (dated by TCRdb to 2020 to 2021). Broadly, across the study: Collaborator samples came from the United States, Italy and Spain and covered acute and convalescent phases of COVID-19. The sample metadata nearly always contained a de-identified subject ID, COVID-19 status, age in years and sex. Where available, HLA class I and class II types were taken from metadata supplied by the sample provider and were not determined by assay-based typing. The samples were drawn from two sources: the first 160 participants of the ongoing ImmuneRACE study, and 1,254 subjects contributed by 6 global collaborators. The material from the prospective study consisted of cDNA or gDNA derived from T cells, B-cell-depleted T cells, or PBMCs. The dataset comprised deeply sampled blood TCRbeta repertoires from subjects exposed to, actively infected with, or recovered from COVID-19. The repertoires were made available in a free public database intended to serve as a resource for research on the immune response to SARS-CoV-2. Broad study findings and their caveats: Clinical and demographic metadata were provided uncurated, with the amount varying by source and participant.

The immunoSEQ Assay, a bias-controlled multiplex PCR, was used to amplify TCRbeta CDR3 regions from genomic DNA. For the original study's pipeline: Nucleated cell counts per sample were estimated from amplification of reference gene primers within the assay. Sequence reads were collapsed and filtered to measure the absolute abundance of every unique TCRbeta CDR3 rearrangement. For each sample, productive Simpson clonality was calculated by taking the square root of Simpson's diversity index across productive rearrangements. TCRdb stores this immuneACCESS table with in-frame sequences only. Part of the clones is absent; in the studies checked, under half of the shortfall reflects unresolved V genes, and no reason is known for the rest. From that table come the V and J calls and clone size; the DNA was used to work out D and trimming. Here the sample has about 76,000 clones; 65% to 90% occur a single time. Of the sample, roughly a sixth is held by the ten largest clones.

Each collaborating institution followed its own protocols to collect whole blood in K2EDTA tubes. For TCRbeta analysis, collaborators shipped samples as frozen whole blood, isolated PBMCs, or DNA extracted from either of those sample types. The V and J ends are trimmed by 0 bases and 0 bases, leaving 9 bases between them. The CDR3 spans 16 residues, from the cysteine through the phenylalanine. The retained sequence is limited to the CDR3, 48 bases, with the frame set at the first base. As encoded in the germline V gene, CDR1 is MGHRA while CDR2 is YSYEKL. As for this clone: Its specific antigen is unknown. Base qualities are not provided; no much larger clone lies one nucleotide away.

The sequence was collected from a human donor in a cohort sampled during active COVID-19. The material sequenced was peripheral blood. The rearrangement combines TRBV4-1 with TRBJ1-5; too little of a D gene remains to name it. The CDR3 region has the sequence CASSQDSSRSNQPQHF. The DNA sequence is given as TGCGCCAGCAGCCAAGATAGTTCCCGTAGCAATCAGCCCCAGCATTTT.